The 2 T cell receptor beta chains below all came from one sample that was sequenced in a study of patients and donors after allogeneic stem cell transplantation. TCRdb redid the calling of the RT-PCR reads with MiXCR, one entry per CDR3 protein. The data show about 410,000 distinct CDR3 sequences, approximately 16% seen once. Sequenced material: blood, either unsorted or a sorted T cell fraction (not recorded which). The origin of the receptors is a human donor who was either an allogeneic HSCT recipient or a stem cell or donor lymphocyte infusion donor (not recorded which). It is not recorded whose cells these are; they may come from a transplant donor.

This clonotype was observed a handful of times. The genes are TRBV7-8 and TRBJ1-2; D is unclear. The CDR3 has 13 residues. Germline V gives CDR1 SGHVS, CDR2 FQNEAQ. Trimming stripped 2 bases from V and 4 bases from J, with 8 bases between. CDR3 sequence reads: CASSLSWRYGYTF. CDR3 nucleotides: TGTGCCAGCAGCTTATCCTGGCGCTATGGCTACACCTTC.

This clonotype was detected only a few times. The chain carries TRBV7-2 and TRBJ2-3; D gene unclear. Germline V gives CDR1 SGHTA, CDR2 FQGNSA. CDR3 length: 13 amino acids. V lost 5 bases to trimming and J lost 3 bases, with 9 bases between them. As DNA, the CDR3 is TGTGCCAGCAGCCCTCGACGGACAGATACGCAGTATTTT. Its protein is CASSPRRTDTQYF.